The sequence of this T cell receptor (beta chain) was determined in a study of T cells after yellow fever vaccination. CDR1 is SGHTA and CDR2 is FQGNSA in the germline V gene. Trimming took 4 bases from V and 8 from J; bases not matched to a gene: 9. The CDR3 is 15 residues long. This clonotype was detected a few times. Its antigen is not identified. Each CDR3 protein is one row after TCRdb ran MiXCR on the 5' RACE reads. Of some 550,000 distinct CDR3 sequences in the sample, about a fifth were seen once. Points from the study as a whole: Weaker overall, the secondary response nonetheless peaked faster (day 5 versus 15).

The V and J genes are TRBV7-2 and TRBJ2-1; TRBD2 matches at 9 bases. Source: PBMCs, taken 15 days after the yellow fever booster vaccination. The TCR originated in a man younger than 45 who received the YFV17D yellow fever vaccine. CDR3 bases: TGTGCCAGCAGCTCATTAGCGGGAGCATCGCATGAGCAGTTCTTC. Encoded protein: CASSSLAGASHEQFF.